One and the same sample provided the 25 T cell receptor beta chains below, sequenced in a study of blood T cell repertoires in COVID-19. Measured with immunoSEQ multiplex PCR; TCRdb has only the in-frame clones, and not every one. The profile covers approximately 250,000 clones, with approximately 86% appearing a single time and 0.8% to 1% taken by the ten largest. The specimen sequenced was PBMCs or T cells enriched from blood (not recorded which). The receptors come from a woman aged 25 to 45 who had recovered from COVID-19.

The gene calls are TRBV5-1 and TRBJ1-1; TRBD1 is a possible D gene (5 bases). This CDR3 comprises 14 residues. Germline V CDR1 and CDR2: SGHRS, YFSETQ. Trimming left V 3 bases short and J 3 bases short, with 12 bases between. The CDR3 region has the DNA TGCGCCAGCAGCTGGGGCCAGCTCCACACTGAAGCTTTCTTT. As protein: CASSWGQLHTEAFF.

The chain joins TRBV6-5 to TRBJ2-2, with D unclear. V was trimmed by 4 bases and J by 7 bases, leaving 13 bases between them. Germline lookup yields CDR1 MNHEY and CDR2 SVGAGI. CDR3 size: 14 residues. Here the CDR3 reads CASSWALTNGELFF. The DNA for the CDR3 is TGTGCCAGCAGTTGGGCCTTAACAAACGGGGAGCTGTTTTTT.

This chain links TRBV5-1 with TRBJ1-4, with 8 bases that match TRBD1. CDR1 is SGHRS, CDR2 YFSETQ, per germline. J was trimmed by 4 bases and V by 2 bases; bases with no gene match: 1. The CDR3 consists of 14 residues. Written as DNA, the CDR3 is TGCGCCAGCAGCTTCGGACAGGGTAATGAAAAACTGTTTTTT. This gives the protein CASSFGQGNEKLFF. Full variable domain (remainder filled in from reference TRBV5-1 and TRBJ1-4): KAGVTQTPRYLIKTRGQQVTLSCSPISGHRSVSWYQQTPGQGLQFLFEYFSETQRNKGNFPGRFSGRQFSNSRSEMNVSTLELGDSALYLCASSFGQGNEKLFFGSGTQLSVL.

This rearrangement joins TRBV28 to TRBJ2-7; 7 nucleotides align to TRBD2. CDR3 size: 18 residues. V trimming: 3 bases; J trimming: 4 bases; junction bases outside the gene matches: 18. Germline assignment: CDR1 MDHEN and CDR2 SYDVKM. CDR3 sequence reads: CASSFGLGRGGSRYEQYF. DNA of the CDR3: TGTGCCAGCAGTTTTGGATTGGGTAGGGGAGGGTCAAGGTACGAGCAGTACTTC.

The rearrangement joins TRBV28 to TRBJ1-2, with 9 nucleotides matching TRBD1. V was clipped by 3 bases and J by 7 bases; unmatched bases: 9. The germline CDR1 and CDR2 sequences are MDHEN and SYDVKM. This CDR3 region has 15 residues. CDR3 sequence (DNA): TGTGCCAGCAGTTTGAACCGACAGGGGGATAGTGGCTACACCTTC. It translates to CASSLNRQGDSGYTF.

The chain uses TRBV6-1 and TRBJ2-3; no firm D call. Deletions cut 3 bases from V and 8 bases from J, with 9 bases between. Germline V gene data show CDR1 as MNHNS and CDR2 as SASEGT. This CDR3 comprises 12 residues. In DNA form, the CDR3 reads TGTGCCAGCAGTGACGACTTAGGTACGCAGTATTTT. It translates to CASSDDLGTQYF.

V gene TRBV6-5 combines with J gene TRBJ1-6; D perhaps matches TRBD1 (6 bases). V was cut by 6 bases and J by 2 bases, with 11 bases left in between. Germline V gene sequence: CDR1 MNHEY, CDR2 SVGAGI. The CDR3 length is 15 residues. CDR3 nucleotides: TGTGCCAGCAGGGCACAGGGAACCTATAATTCACCCCTCCACTTT. This codes for CASRAQGTYNSPLHF.

This chain joins TRBV27 and TRBJ2-7; D is perhaps TRBD2 (5 bases). The CDR3 runs 17 residues. Trimming shortened V by 3 bases and J by 1 base, and 19 bases separated the two germline ends. Germline lookup yields CDR1 MNHEY and CDR2 SMNVEV (reference sequence). Written as DNA, the CDR3 is TGTGCCAGCAGTTTCACGGGAACCTACGAGGGTTCCTACGAGCAGTACTTC. This encodes CASSFTGTYEGSYEQYF.

CDR3 in amino acids: CASSPRPTGQGTGELFF. The CDR3 nucleotides are TGCGCCAGCAGCCCGAGGCCGACAGGGCAGGGCACCGGGGAGCTGTTTTTT. V is TRBV5-1 and J is TRBJ2-2; 7 bases match TRBD1. From germline, CDR1 is SGHRS and CDR2 YFSETQ. The junction had 13 bases not matched to a gene; V was cut back by 4 bases and J by 4 bases. The length of the CDR3 is 17 residues.

A single count supports this clone. V is TRBV5-5 and J is TRBJ1-5; tentative D call: TRBD1 (5 bases). V lost 0 bases and J 6 bases, leaving 10 bases between the germline ends. The CDR3 spans 14 residues. From germline, CDR1 is SGHKS and CDR2 YYEKEE (reference sequence). CDR3 sequence: CASSLEGAPQPQHF. As DNA, the CDR3 is TGTGCCAGCAGCTTGGAAGGGGCCCCTCAGCCCCAGCATTTT. The full variable domain, in which reference TRBV5-5 and TRBJ1-5 provide the parts outside the CDR3, is DAGVTQSPTHLIKTRGQQVTLRCSPISGHKSVSWYQQVLGQGPQFIFQYYEKEERGRGNFPDRFSARQFPNYSSELNVNALLLGDSALYLCASSLEGAPQPQHFGDGTRLSIL.

Concerning this clone itself: The junction does not match germline at one end; this may be a read error. V usage is TRBV5-1 and J usage is TRBJ2-7; maybe TRBD1 (7 bases). This CDR3 region has 14 residues. The germline V gene encodes CDR1 SGHRS and CDR2 YFSETQ. The CDR3 DNA reads as TGCGCCAGCAGCAACCCCGGGACAGCCCGCCCGGGAGTCTTC. Protein: CASSNPGTARPGVF.

V usage is TRBV14 and J usage is TRBJ2-1, with 9 nucleotides matching TRBD2. This CDR3 comprises 16 residues. The germline CDR1 and CDR2 sequences are SGHDN and FVKESK. V gave up 4 bases and J gave up 7 bases; unmatched junction bases: 11. The DNA for the CDR3 is TGTGCCAGCAGCCGCCTGGGCGGGGGGGCGCGGAATGAGCAGTTCTTC. It encodes CASSRLGGGARNEQFF.

The chain is built from TRBV4-1 and TRBJ1-2, with 9 bases identical to TRBD1. Germline assignment: CDR1 MGHRA and CDR2 YSYEKL. This CDR3 contains 17 residues. The junction had 12 bases not matched to a gene; V was cut back by 1 base and J by 6 bases. CDR3 bases: TGCGCCAGCAGCCAAGTCTTCCTGGACAGGGGTGGGGATGGCTACACCTTC. It specifies CASSQVFLDRGGDGYTF.

This clone was recorded once. The V call is TRBV5-1, the J call TRBJ2-7; 11 bases map to TRBD1. The CDR3 is 15 amino acids. Losses at the gene ends were 3 bases for V and 5 bases for J; bases not matched to a gene: 7. Germline V lookup: CDR1 SGHRS, CDR2 YFSETQ. The CDR3 nucleotides read TGCGCCAGCAGCTCGACCGGGACAGGGGGGGACGAGCAGTACTTC. It specifies CASSSTGTGGDEQYF.

J is TRBJ2-5 and V is TRBV6-5; D perhaps matches TRBD2 (6 bases). Germline CDR1 reads MNHEY; CDR2 reads SVGAGI. The CDR3 is made up of 14 amino acids. Trimming took off 0 bases at V and 4 bases at J, with 9 bases between the two ends. The chain's CDR3 is CASSYSRDLETQYF. The DNA for the CDR3 is TGTGCCAGCAGTTACTCCCGGGACTTAGAGACCCAGTACTTC.

This clone was counted at least ten times. V usage is TRBV6-2 or TRBV6-3 and J usage is TRBJ1-5, with D possibly being TRBD1 (5 bases). CDR1 and CDR2 (germline): MNHEY, SVGEGT. The V gene lost 6 bases and the J gene lost 5 bases, with 17 bases spanning the gap. This CDR3 contains 15 residues. CDR3 sequence (DNA): TGTGCCAGCAGCGAGACGGGGGACCCTCATCAGCCCCAGCATTTT. Translation: CASSETGDPHQPQHF.

V gene TRBV2 combines with J gene TRBJ1-1, with D tentatively TRBD1 (6 bases). Trimming cost V 7 bases and J 5 bases, with 11 bases left between them. CDR1 and CDR2 from the germline V gene are SNHLY and FYNNEI. This CDR3 region has 12 residues. CDR3 sequence: CASNQGRTEAFF. The DNA for the CDR3 is TGTGCCAGCAACCAGGGGCGGACTGAAGCTTTCTTT.

Comments on this clone: Other nucleotide sequences from this sample produce the same CDR3. The genes are TRBV2 and TRBJ2-5; 7 positions agree with TRBD2. CDR3 length: 14 amino acids. J gave up 1 base and V 8 bases, and 7 bases lay outside the gene matches. CDR1 and CDR2 (germline): SNHLY, FYNNEI. The CDR3 sequence: CASGGGTLQETQYF. CDR3 DNA sequence: TGTGCCAGCGGGGGGGGTACACTCCAAGAGACCCAGTACTTC. The variable domain in full, completed from reference TRBV2 and TRBJ2-5, reads EPEVTQTPSHQVTQMGQEVILRCVPISNHLYFYWYRQILGQKVEFLVSFYNNEISEKSEIFDDQFSVERPDGSNFTLKIRSTKLEDSAMYFCASGGGTLQETQYFGPGTRLLVL.

About this clone itself: This sample also contains other DNA sequences that code for the same CDR3. The chain is built from TRBV30 and TRBJ1-2; D is uncertain. Trimming took 0 bases from V and 8 from J, leaving 7 bases between them. This CDR3 is built from 11 residues. The germline V gene encodes CDR1 GTSNPN and CDR2 SVGIG (reference sequence). DNA for the CDR3: TGTGCCTGGAGTGTGCGAGGGGGCTACACCTTC. This encodes CAWSVRGGYTF.

The chain recombines TRBV7-9 with TRBJ1-1; 7 bases agree with TRBD1. The CDR3 is 15 amino acids. With V trimmed by 3 bases and J by 1 base, 5 bases remained unmatched. From germline, CDR1 is SEHNR and CDR2 FQNEAQ (reference sequence). CDR3 coding DNA: TGTGCCAGCAGCTTGGGTGGACAGGCGAACACTGAAGCTTTCTTT. It encodes CASSLGGQANTEAFF.

The V and J genes are TRBV30 and TRBJ1-2; D is unclear. The CDR3 runs to 12 residues. The germline CDR1 and CDR2 sequences are GTSNPN and SVGIG (reference sequence). The V end was cut by 4 bases, the J end by 1 base, with 7 bases between. The CDR3 sequence: CAWIADNYGYTF. CDR3 DNA sequence: TGTGCCTGGATAGCAGATAACTATGGCTACACCTTC.

V usage is TRBV4-3 and J usage is TRBJ1-1; D is unclear. Trimming took off 0 bases at V and 0 bases at J, with 8 bases between the two ends. This CDR3 has 15 residues. Per the germline V gene, CDR1 is LGHNA and CDR2 is YSLEER. The CDR3 bases are TGCGCCAGCAGCCAAGAAGGCACAGTGAACACTGAAGCTTTCTTT. Translating gives CASSQEGTVNTEAFF.

V gene TRBV5-6 combines with J gene TRBJ1-1, with 8 bases aligning to TRBD1. The V gene end was trimmed by 4 bases and the J gene end by 3 bases; junction bases not matched to a gene: 5. The CDR3 runs 14 residues. Germline CDR1 reads SGHDT; CDR2 reads YYEEEE. The CDR3 coding sequence is TGTGCCAGCAGCCGACAGGGGAGAGACACTGAAGCTTTCTTT. Its translation: CASSRQGRDTEAFF.

The chain is built from TRBV5-1 and TRBJ2-1, with D possibly matching TRBD2 (7 bases). CDR3 size: 16 residues. Germline V gene lookup returns CDR1 SGHRS and CDR2 YFSETQ. The V and J ends lost 4 bases and 9 bases respectively, with 23 bases between them. The CDR3 DNA follows: TGCGCCAGCAGCGGCGTCGGGGGGCGCGGAAGCAGTGAGCAGTTCTTC. It encodes CASSGVGGRGSSEQFF. Looking up the rest from reference TRBV5-1 and TRBJ2-1 gives the full variable domain: KAGVTQTPRYLIKTRGQQVTLSCSPISGHRSVSWYQQTPGQGLQFLFEYFSETQRNKGNFPGRFSGRQFSNSRSEMNVSTLELGDSALYLCASSGVGGRGSSEQFFGPGTRLTVL.

This chain connects TRBV15 to TRBJ2-3, with 7 bases aligning to TRBD2. Germline CDR1 and CDR2: LNHNV and YYDKDF (reference sequence). CDR3 length: 17 amino acids. Trimming took 3 bases from V and 8 from J; bases not matched to a gene: 17. The CDR3 reads CATSSGGTGGGLFTQYF. The DNA of the CDR3 is TGTGCCACCAGCAGCGGGGGGACCGGCGGGGGTCTTTTTACGCAGTATTTT. Together with reference TRBV15 and TRBJ2-3, the CDR3 gives the full variable domain: DAMVIQNPRYQVTQFGKPVTLSCSQTLNHNVMYWYQQKSSQAPKLLFHYYDKDFNNEADTPDNFQSRRPNTSFCFLDIRSPGLGDTAMYLCATSSGGTGGGLFTQYFGPGTRLTVL.